This T cell receptor (beta chain) was identified in a study of T cells in Graves' hyperthyroidism and ophthalmopathy. Broader study findings: Most expanded thyroid clonotypes above 0.001 also appeared in blood. A 13 V-J signature model discriminated ophthalmopathy versus stable hyperthyroidism.

Amplification targeted TCR beta CDR3 regions from RNA transcripts. First-round RT-PCR targeting the TCR CDR3 was performed with the HTBI primer set. Each CDR3 protein is one row after TCRdb ran MiXCR on the multiplex PCR reads. Of about 210,000 distinct CDR3 sequences in the sample, about a sixth were seen once. Isolation of PBMCs was performed on 8 to 10 ml fresh peripheral blood. J lost 8 bases, V lost 5 bases, and 11 bases had no gene match. Germline V gene sequence: CDR1 MNHEY, CDR2 SMNVEV (reference sequence). The CDR3 consists of 14 residues. This clonotype was seen many times. Antigen unknown. The receptor was isolated from a man aged 45 to 65 with Graves' hyperthyroidism. The material sequenced was blood. This chain uses TRBV27 with TRBJ2-5, with TRBD2 matching 7 bases. CDR3 region: CASSHGPGRETQYF. As DNA, the CDR3 is TGTGCCAGCAGTCATGGACCGGGGAGGGAAACCCAGTACTTC.